This T cell receptor (beta chain) was recovered during a study of spatial heterogeneity in lung cancer (dated by TCRdb to between 2017 and 2020). Broadly, across the study: The donors were more than 65 patients from the lung TRACERx cohort who had early-stage, untreated non-small cell lung cancer. In the raw uncorrected reads, each unique combination of TCR and UMI appeared on average more than ten times. Follow-up PBMC samples were sequenced whenever available, and the median time to follow-up was roughly two years after resection. The study linked features of the TCR repertoire to counts of nonsynonymous mutations, which were determined by whole-exome sequencing of tumor tissue. At surgery, about 210 tumor regions, around 67 matched nontumor lung samples and more than 50 PBMC samples were TCR-sequenced for both alpha and beta chains. Beta-chain transcripts were consistently detected in greater numbers than alpha-chain transcripts, which likely reflected higher beta-chain transcript abundance. In non-small cell lung cancer, the study made a quantitative comparison of TCR alpha and beta repertoires among multiple tumor regions, matched nontumor lung and blood.

The library was generated by 5' RACE. The reads were generated on a NextSeq 500. In the TCR library protocol, a unique molecular identifier was attached to each TCR cDNA molecule so that PCR and sequencing errors could be corrected. In the authors' own workflow: Decombinator tools were used for TCR identification, UMI-based error correction and CDR3 extraction. Expanded TCRs were defined as those above a frequency of 2 per 1,000, corresponding to the top 1% of the tumor frequency distribution. Each repertoire was subsampled 100 times to 5,000 TCRs, after which Renyi diversity was computed with the R vegan package. CDR3 similarity networks were built from amino acid triplet string-kernel similarity, connecting CDR3s with pairwise similarity above 0.82. TCRdb reworked the public reads: Q25 trimming with fastp, MiXCR clone assembly, productive beta chains retained. Rows are unified per CDR3 protein, each entry keeping the most common DNA and genes. These V and J calls originate from TCRdb's pipeline instead of the authors' own analysis. Here the sample has around 110,000 distinct CDR3 sequences; 12% occur a single time. Of the sample, roughly 15% falls within the top ten clones.

The time point tag for this specimen amounts to: blood at routine non-recurrence follow-up after resection. For TCR sequencing, whole RNA was extracted from tumor and nontumor lung tissue, or from cryopreserved PBMC samples, and no cell sorting was done. Only patients with enough RNA available from two or more tumor regions were chosen for TCR sequencing. General conclusions and limits of the study: Confirming at a functional level the hypothesis that regional TCRs recognize regional mutations was considered to require additional single-cell paired TCR alpha and beta sequencing. Ubiquitous expanded tumor TCRs were found in blood more often at tumor resection than at routine follow-up. Comparisons of baseline and follow-up blood repertoires included only 14 patients.

This clonotype was recorded many times. Its antigen target is currently unknown. No much larger clonotype is one base removed from it; base qualities were not supplied. V is reduced by 1 base and J by 6 bases, leaving a spacing of 10 bases between them. Its CDR3 holds 12 amino acids, cysteine through phenylalanine. Just CDR3 DNA is preserved here, 36 bases in frame from base 1. CDR1 and CDR2 are read off the germline V gene as SQVTM and ANQGSEA. Here the chain combines TRBV29-1 and TRBJ2-7; confidence is insufficient to name the D gene. This TCR derives from a male donor with early-stage non-small cell lung cancer. The input for sequencing was PBMCs, taken at follow-up. The CDR3 region reads CSVEVVGSEQYF. DNA sequence: TGCAGCGTTGAAGTAGTGGGATCCGAGCAGTACTTC.